Presented here are 13 T cell receptor beta chains from one specimen sequenced in a study of cytomegalovirus exposure and HLA in healthy donors. PCR used 60 Vbeta primers and 13 Jbeta primers. Produced via immunoSEQ multiplex PCR; TCRdb's table is partial and in-frame only. Of 160,000 or so clones listed, about 79% are singletons. What was sequenced was PBMCs. Source of these receptors: a man aged 35-49 years in good health and CMV-seropositive.

The J gene is TRBJ2-5, the V gene TRBV7-9; D remains ambiguous. CDR1 and CDR2 from the germline V gene are SEHNR and FQNEAQ (reference sequence). This CDR3 contains 14 residues. Trimming pared 1 base from V and 7 bases from J, leaving 13 bases between. The CDR3 protein is CASSLDGSSRTQYF. CDR3 coding DNA: TGTGCCAGCAGCTTAGACGGTAGTTCTCGGACCCAGTACTTC.

The J gene is TRBJ2-5, the V gene TRBV18; TRBD1 is a possible D gene (5 bases). The CDR3 has 15 residues. V lost 0 bases and J lost 3, with 11 bases in between. Germline CDR1 is KGHSH and CDR2 is LQKENI. The CDR3 DNA is TGTGCCAGCTCACCACCGTCCAGGGCTGAAGAGACCCAGTACTTC. Its protein is CASSPPSRAEETQYF.

The chain links TRBV5-1 to TRBJ2-3, with a weak D call TRBD2 (6 bases). Germline CDR1 is SGHRS and CDR2 is YFSETQ. This CDR3 is 15 amino acids long. V dropped 0 bases and J dropped 0 bases, with 8 bases sitting between them. The CDR3 nucleotides read TGCGCCAGCAGCTTGGAAGGGACTAGCACAGATACGCAGTATTTT. Translation: CASSLEGTSTDTQYF.

The chain is built from TRBV6-5 and TRBJ2-5; 8 bases are shared with TRBD2. Matching the DNA end better, TRBJ2-7 makes the J call doubtful. CDR1 is MNHEY and CDR2 is SVGAGI in the germline V gene. This CDR3 contains 14 residues. The CDR3 reads CASSYRGGDYEQYF. The DNA of the CDR3 is TGTGCCAGCAGTTACCGGGGGGGGGACTACGAGCAGTACTTC.

The chain uses TRBV27 and TRBJ2-1, with D perhaps TRBD1 (7 bases). The germline V and J ends were trimmed by 4 bases and 8 bases, with 21 bases remaining between them. The CDR3 runs 16 residues. Per the germline V gene, CDR1 is MNHEY and CDR2 is SMNVEV (reference sequence). Written as DNA, the CDR3 is TGTGCCAGCAGTTCCCTTGATGGTAGCAGGGGGGATGAGCAGTTCTTC. It codes for CASSSLDGSRGDEQFF.

V usage is TRBV19 and J usage is TRBJ2-7; TRBD2 matches at 8 bases. V dropped 8 bases and J dropped 3; count of bases not matched to a gene: 12. Germline lookup yields CDR1 LNHDA and CDR2 SQIVND (reference sequence). This CDR3 region has 15 residues. CDR3 DNA sequence: TGTGCCAGTCGACGTAGCGGGACCCTGGACTACGAGCAGTACTTC. Its protein product is CASRRSGTLDYEQYF.

This clone came up once. The chain joins TRBV19 to TRBJ1-1; tentative D call: TRBD1 (5 bases). The germline gives CDR1 LNHDA, CDR2 SQIVND (reference sequence). This CDR3 region has 12 residues. Trimming removed 11 bases at V and 3 bases at J, with 13 bases between. CDR3 nucleotides: TGTGCCTGCATCCAGGGCTACACTGAAGCTTTCTTT. This translates into CACIQGYTEAFF.

This clone was detected once. The chain carries TRBV15 and TRBJ1-2, with 7 nucleotides matching TRBD1. After removal of 0 bases from V and 0 bases from J, the junction contained 4 bases not matched to a gene. The CDR3 covers 16 residues. Germline V gene sequence: CDR1 LNHNV, CDR2 YYDKDF (reference sequence). The CDR3, as DNA: TGTGCCACCAGCAGAGATCGGGACAGTACTAACTATGGCTACACCTTC. Residues: CATSRDRDSTNYGYTF.

This clone occurred a few times. The chain recombines TRBV10-3 with TRBJ2-2; D unclear. This CDR3 has 16 residues. The germline V gene encodes CDR1 ENHRY and CDR2 SYGVKD. The V end was cut by 6 bases, the J end by 0 bases, with 14 bases between. The CDR3 bases are TGTGCCATCAGCGACAATGCCGGAACGAACACCGGGGAGCTGTTTTTT. It yields the protein CAISDNAGTNTGELFF.

There are a few counts of this clone. This chain connects TRBV5-1 to TRBJ1-1; possible D gene TRBD1, 6 bases. Germline V gives CDR1 SGHRS, CDR2 YFSETQ. The V end lost 4 bases, the J end lost 8 bases, and 21 bases lay between the germline ends. CDR3 length: 15 residues. The CDR3 reads CASSPGQNLHLEAFF. CDR3 coding DNA: TGCGCCAGCAGCCCCGGACAGAATCTACACTTAGAAGCTTTCTTT.

This chain uses TRBV6-5 with TRBJ2-6, with D possibly TRBD1 on 5 matching bases. V was pared by 4 bases and J by 1 base, with 11 bases between. This CDR3 is built from 16 residues. Germline V gives CDR1 MNHEY, CDR2 SVGAGI. CDR3 sequence (DNA): TGTGCCAGCAGTTCGCTATCAGGGTCTGGGGCCAACGTCCTGACTTTC. Translation: CASSSLSGSGANVLTF.

This chain connects TRBV9 to TRBJ1-1, with a weak D call TRBD1 (6 bases). The CDR3 is made up of 15 amino acids. Germline V CDR1 and CDR2: SGDLS, YYNGEE. The germline V and J ends were trimmed by 0 bases and 1 base, with 10 bases remaining between them. CDR3: CASSVEPGENTEAFF. The DNA for the CDR3 is TGTGCCAGCAGCGTAGAGCCAGGGGAGAACACTGAAGCTTTCTTT.

The chain uses TRBV7-2 and TRBJ2-5; 11 bases fit TRBD2. Germline V gene data show CDR1 as SGHTA and CDR2 as FQGNSA. Unmatched junction bases numbered 6, after V lost 1 base and J lost 5 bases. The CDR3 has 16 amino acids. The CDR3: CASSLDLSGRVETQYF. CDR3 coding DNA: TGTGCCAGCAGCTTAGACCTTAGCGGGAGGGTTGAGACCCAGTACTTC. Using reference TRBV7-2 and TRBJ2-5 for the parts outside the CDR3, the full variable domain is GAGVSQSPSNKVTEKGKDVELRCDPISGHTALYWYRQSLGQGLEFLIYFQGNSAPDKSGLPSDRFSAERTGGSVSTLTIQRTQQEDSAVYLCASSLDLSGRVETQYFGPGTRLLVL.